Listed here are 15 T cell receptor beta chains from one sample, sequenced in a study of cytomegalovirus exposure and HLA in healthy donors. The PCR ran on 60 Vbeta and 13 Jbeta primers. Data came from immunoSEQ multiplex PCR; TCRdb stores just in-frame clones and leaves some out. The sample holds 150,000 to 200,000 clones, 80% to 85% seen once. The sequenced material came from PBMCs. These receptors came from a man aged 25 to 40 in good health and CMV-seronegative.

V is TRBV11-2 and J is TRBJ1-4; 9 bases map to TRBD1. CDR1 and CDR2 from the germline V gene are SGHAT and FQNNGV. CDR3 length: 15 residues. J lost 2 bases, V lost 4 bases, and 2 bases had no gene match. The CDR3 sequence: CASSWTGATNEKLFF. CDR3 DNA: TGTGCCAGCAGCTGGACAGGGGCGACTAATGAAAAACTGTTTTTT.

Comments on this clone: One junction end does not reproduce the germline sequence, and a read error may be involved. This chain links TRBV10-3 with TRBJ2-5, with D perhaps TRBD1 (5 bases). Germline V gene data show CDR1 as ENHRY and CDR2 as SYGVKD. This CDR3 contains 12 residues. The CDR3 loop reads CAARADQEAQYF. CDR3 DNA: TGTGCCGCCAGGGCGGACCAAGAGGCCCAGTACTTC.

The CDR3 loop reads CASSWGSLADSYEQYF. The CDR3 nucleotides read TGCGCCAGCAGCTGGGGGTCACTAGCGGACTCCTACGAGCAGTACTTC. V is TRBV5-1 and J is TRBJ2-5, with TRBD2 matching 8 bases. The J call may be in error: the DNA end matches TRBJ2-7 better. Germline V gene sequence: CDR1 SGHRS, CDR2 YFSETQ. The CDR3 loop spans 16 amino acids.

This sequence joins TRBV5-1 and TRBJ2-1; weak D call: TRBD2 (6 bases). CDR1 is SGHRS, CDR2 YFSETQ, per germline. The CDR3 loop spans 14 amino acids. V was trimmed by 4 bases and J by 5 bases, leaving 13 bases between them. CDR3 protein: CASSTGLPHNEQFF. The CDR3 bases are TGCGCCAGCAGCACGGGACTCCCCCACAATGAGCAGTTCTTC.

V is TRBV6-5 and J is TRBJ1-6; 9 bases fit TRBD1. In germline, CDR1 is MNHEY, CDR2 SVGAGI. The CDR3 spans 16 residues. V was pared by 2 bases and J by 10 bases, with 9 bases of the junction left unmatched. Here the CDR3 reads CASSYRGGQGVSPLHF. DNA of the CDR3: TGTGCCAGCAGTTACCGAGGGGGACAGGGTGTATCACCCCTCCACTTT.

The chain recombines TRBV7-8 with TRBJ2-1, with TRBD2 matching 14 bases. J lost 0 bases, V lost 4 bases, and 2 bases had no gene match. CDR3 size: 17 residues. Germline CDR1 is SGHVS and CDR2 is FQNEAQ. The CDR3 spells CASSSGLAGASYNEQFF. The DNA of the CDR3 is TGTGCCAGCAGCTCGGGACTAGCGGGAGCCTCCTACAATGAGCAGTTCTTC.

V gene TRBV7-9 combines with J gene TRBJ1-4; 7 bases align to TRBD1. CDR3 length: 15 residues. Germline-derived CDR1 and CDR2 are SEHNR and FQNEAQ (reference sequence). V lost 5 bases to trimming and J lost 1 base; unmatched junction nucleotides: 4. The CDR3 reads CASSRRTGTNEKLFF. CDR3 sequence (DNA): TGTGCCAGCAGCCGCCGGACAGGAACTAATGAAAAACTGTTTTTT. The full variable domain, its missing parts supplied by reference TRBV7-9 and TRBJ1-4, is DTGVSQNPRHKITKRGQNVTFRCDPISEHNRLYWYRQTLGQGPEFLTYFQNEAQLEKSRLLSDRFSAERPKGSFSTLEIQRTEQGDSAMYLCASSRRTGTNEKLFFGSGTQLSVL.

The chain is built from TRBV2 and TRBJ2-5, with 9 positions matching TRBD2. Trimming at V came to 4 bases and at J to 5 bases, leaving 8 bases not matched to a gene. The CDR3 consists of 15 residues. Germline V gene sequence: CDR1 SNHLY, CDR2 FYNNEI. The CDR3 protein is CASSGGGGAWETQYF. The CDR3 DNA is TGTGCCAGCAGTGGGGGCGGGGGGGCTTGGGAGACCCAGTACTTC.

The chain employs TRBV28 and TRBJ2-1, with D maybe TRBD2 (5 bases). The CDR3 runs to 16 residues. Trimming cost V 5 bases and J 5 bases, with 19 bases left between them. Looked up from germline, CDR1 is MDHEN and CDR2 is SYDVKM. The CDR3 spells CASSPNGLETHNEQFF. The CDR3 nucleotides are TGTGCCAGCAGTCCAAATGGACTGGAGACTCACAATGAGCAGTTCTTC.

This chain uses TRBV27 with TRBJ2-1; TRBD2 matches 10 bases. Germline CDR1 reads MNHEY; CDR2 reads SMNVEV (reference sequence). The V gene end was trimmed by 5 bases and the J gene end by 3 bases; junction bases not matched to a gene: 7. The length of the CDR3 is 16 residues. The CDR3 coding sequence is TGTGCCAGCAGTACACTACTAGCGGGAAACTACAATGAGCAGTTCTTC. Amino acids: CASSTLLAGNYNEQFF.

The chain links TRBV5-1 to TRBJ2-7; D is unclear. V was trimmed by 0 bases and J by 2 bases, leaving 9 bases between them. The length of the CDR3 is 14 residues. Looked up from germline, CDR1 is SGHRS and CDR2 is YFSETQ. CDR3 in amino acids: CASSLAARTYEQYF. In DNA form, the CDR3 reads TGCGCCAGCAGCTTGGCCGCGAGAACCTACGAGCAGTACTTC.

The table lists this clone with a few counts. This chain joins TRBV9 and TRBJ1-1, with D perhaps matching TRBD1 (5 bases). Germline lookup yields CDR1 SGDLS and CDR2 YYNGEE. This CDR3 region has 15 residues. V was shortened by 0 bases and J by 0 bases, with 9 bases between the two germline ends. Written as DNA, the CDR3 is TGTGCCAGCAGCGTAGGGGGCAGAATGAACACTGAAGCTTTCTTT. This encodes CASSVGGRMNTEAFF.

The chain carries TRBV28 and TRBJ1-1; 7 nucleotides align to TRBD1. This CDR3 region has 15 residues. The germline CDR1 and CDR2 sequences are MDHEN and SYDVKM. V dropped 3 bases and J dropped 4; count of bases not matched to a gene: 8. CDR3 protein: CASSLSLTGRTEAFF. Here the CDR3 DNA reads TGTGCCAGCAGTTTGTCATTGACAGGGCGCACTGAAGCTTTCTTT.

The CDR3 protein is CASSQDRGRETQYF. CDR3 bases: TGTGCCAGCAGTCAAGACAGGGGGCGAGAGACCCAGTACTTC. The rearrangement uses TRBV7-7 and TRBJ2-5; TRBD1 matches 10 bases. The J segment lost 4 bases and the V segment lost 6 bases, leaving 5 bases of the junction unmatched. From germline, CDR1 is SSHAT and CDR2 FNYEAQ (reference sequence). This CDR3 contains 14 residues.

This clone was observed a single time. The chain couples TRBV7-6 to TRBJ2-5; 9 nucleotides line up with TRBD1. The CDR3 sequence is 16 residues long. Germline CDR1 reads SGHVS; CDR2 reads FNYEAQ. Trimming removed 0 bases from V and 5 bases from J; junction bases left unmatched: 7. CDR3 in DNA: TGTGCCAGCAGCTTAGCCACAGGGGGCGGCGGGGAGACCCAGTACTTC. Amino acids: CASSLATGGGGETQYF.